One and the same sample provided the 15 T cell receptor beta chains below, sequenced in a study of cytomegalovirus exposure and HLA in healthy donors. PCR used 60 Vbeta primers and 13 Jbeta primers. Method: immunoSEQ multiplex PCR; TCRdb's copy keeps in-frame clones and lacks some. The sample has some 150,000 clones, about four fifths seen once. The sequencing sample was made of PBMCs. The receptors come from a male donor in good health and CMV-seronegative.

The chain combines TRBV18 with TRBJ2-7; D possibly corresponds to TRBD1 (5 bases). Trimming pared 6 bases from V and 2 bases from J, leaving 14 bases between. This CDR3 spans 14 amino acids. Germline values: CDR1 KGHSH, CDR2 LQKENI. CDR3 protein: CASSQTVPTYEQYF. In DNA form, the CDR3 reads TGTGCCAGCTCGCAGACAGTTCCTACCTACGAGCAGTACTTC.

V and J are TRBV6-6 and TRBJ2-1, with 9 bases identical to TRBD1. After removal of 6 bases from V and 6 bases from J, the junction contained 9 bases not matched to a gene. There are 15 residues in the CDR3. CDR1 MNHNY and CDR2 SVGAGI come from the germline V gene (reference sequence). CDR3 region: CASRSSSGQGNEQFF. The CDR3 DNA is TGTGCCAGCAGGAGTTCCTCGGGACAGGGCAATGAGCAGTTCTTC.

The genes are TRBV15 and TRBJ1-6, with 10 bases that match TRBD1. With V trimmed by 4 bases and J by 10 bases, 7 bases remained unmatched. Looked up from germline, CDR1 is LNHNV and CDR2 is YYDKDF (reference sequence). The CDR3 totals 15 residues. The CDR3 spells CATSTTGTGDSPLHF. The CDR3 region has the DNA TGTGCCACCAGCACAACCGGGACAGGGGACTCACCCCTCCACTTT.

V and J are TRBV6-5 and TRBJ1-5; TRBD1 is a possible D gene (5 bases). Trimming removed 2 bases at V and 7 bases at J, with 9 bases between. CDR1 is MNHEY and CDR2 is SVGAGI in the germline V gene. The CDR3 length is 13 residues. For the CDR3, the DNA is TGTGCCAGCAGTTACGGGGGGAAACAGCCCCAGCATTTT. It specifies CASSYGGKQPQHF.

The chain has TRBV6-5 and TRBJ2-3; a weak D match, TRBD1 (7 bases). Trimming removed 6 bases at V and 0 bases at J, with 13 bases between. The CDR3 is 15 amino acids. Germline lookup yields CDR1 MNHEY and CDR2 SVGAGI. CDR3 sequence: CASRAGQLSTDTQYF. The CDR3 nucleotides are TGTGCCAGCAGGGCGGGACAGCTTAGCACAGATACGCAGTATTTT.

V and J are TRBV7-9 and TRBJ2-4, with TRBD1 matching over 9 bases. The germline gives CDR1 SEHNR, CDR2 FQNEAQ (reference sequence). This CDR3 region has 18 residues. V lost 0 bases to trimming and J lost 2 bases; unmatched junction nucleotides: 8. The CDR3 region is CASSLAYGTGRSKNIQYF. The CDR3 coding sequence is TGTGCCAGCAGCTTAGCGTACGGGACAGGGAGATCCAAAAACATTCAGTACTTC.

This clone was seen once. The chain recombines TRBV7-9 with TRBJ1-1; D unresolved. The germline CDR1 and CDR2 sequences are SEHNR and FQNEAQ (reference sequence). V was trimmed by 1 base and J by 8 bases, leaving 11 bases between them. This CDR3 is 13 amino acids long. CDR3 amino acids: CASSLVQEAEAFF. The CDR3 DNA reads as TGTGCCAGCAGCTTAGTTCAGGAGGCAGAAGCTTTCTTT. Drawing the rest from reference TRBV7-9 and TRBJ1-1, the complete variable domain is DTGVSQNPRHKITKRGQNVTFRCDPISEHNRLYWYRQTLGQGPEFLTYFQNEAQLEKSRLLSDRFSAERPKGSFSTLEIQRTEQGDSAMYLCASSLVQEAEAFFGQGTRLTVV.

This clone was detected once. The J gene is TRBJ2-3, the V gene TRBV5-6, with D possibly being TRBD2 (5 bases). The V end lost 2 bases, the J end lost 2 bases, and 12 bases lay between the germline ends. Germline V gene data show CDR1 as SGHDT and CDR2 as YYEEEE. The CDR3 consists of 15 residues. The CDR3 reads CASSFWRIHTDTQYF. The CDR3 DNA follows: TGTGCCAGCAGCTTCTGGAGGATACACACAGATACGCAGTATTTT.

The CDR3 bases are TGTGCCAGCAGTGAAAACGGTCCCGGTAATGGCTACACCTTC. Protein product: CASSENGPGNGYTF. The rearrangement joins TRBV2 to TRBJ1-2; D gene unclear. The CDR3 is 14 residues long. Germline values: CDR1 SNHLY, CDR2 FYNNEI. Trimming took off 2 bases at V and 6 bases at J, with 13 bases between the two ends.

The chain has TRBV19 and TRBJ2-7; tentatively, D is TRBD1 (5 bases). The germline V and J ends were trimmed by 5 bases and 6 bases, with 17 bases remaining between them. This CDR3 is 14 amino acids long. From germline, CDR1 is LNHDA and CDR2 SQIVND (reference sequence). The CDR3 bases are TGTGCCAGTAGTGTACTACCAGGGTTGGGCGAGCAGTACTTC. Translating gives CASSVLPGLGEQYF.

The rearrangement uses TRBV12-5 and TRBJ1-5, with a weak D call TRBD1 (6 bases). V was cut by 0 bases and J by 4 bases, with 13 bases left in between. Germline V gene data show CDR1 as LGHNT and CDR2 as FRNRAP. The CDR3 covers 16 residues. CDR3 nucleotides: TGTGCTAGTGGTTTGGTAAATGGGCAGGGGAATCAGCCCCAGCATTTT. It encodes CASGLVNGQGNQPQHF.

The J gene is TRBJ2-5, the V gene TRBV15; D remains unclear. V shed 1 base and J shed 5 bases, with 11 bases lying between them. Germline V CDR1 and CDR2: LNHNV, YYDKDF (reference sequence). The CDR3 has 14 residues. CDR3 bases: TGTGCCACCAGCAGAGTAATTACGGTGGAGACCCAGTACTTC. Translation: CATSRVITVETQYF. Complete variable domain (other parts from reference TRBV15 and TRBJ2-5): DAMVIQNPRYQVTQFGKPVTLSCSQTLNHNVMYWYQQKSSQAPKLLFHYYDKDFNNEADTPDNFQSRRPNTSFCFLDIRSPGLGDTAMYLCATSRVITVETQYFGPGTRLLVL.

The chain is built from TRBV7-6 and TRBJ2-3; TRBD1 matches at 9 bases. This CDR3 is 14 amino acids long. CDR1 is SGHVS, CDR2 FNYEAQ, per germline. Trimming cost V 1 base and J 6 bases; bases outside gene matches: 2. The CDR3 is CASSLGTGADTQYF. CDR3 DNA: TGTGCCAGCAGCTTAGGGACAGGGGCCGATACGCAGTATTTT.

V is TRBV5-6 and J is TRBJ2-5; 15 positions agree with TRBD2. The V segment lost 3 bases and the J segment 2 bases; nucleotides outside the gene matches: 8. CDR1 is SGHDT, CDR2 YYEEEE, per germline. There are 18 residues in the CDR3. CDR3 nucleotide sequence: TGTGCCAGCAGCTCAGCCGGGACTAGCGGGGGGACACAAGAGACCCAGTACTTC. This codes for CASSSAGTSGGTQETQYF.

The V gene is TRBV5-1, the J gene TRBJ2-2; possibly TRBD2 for D (5 bases). Germline V CDR1 and CDR2: SGHRS, YFSETQ. V dropped 1 base and J dropped 1 base, with 8 bases sitting between them. The CDR3 is 15 amino acids. The CDR3 bases are TGCGCCAGCAGCTTGAGAGGGCAGAACACCGGGGAGCTGTTTTTT. Protein product: CASSLRGQNTGELFF.